The 10 T cell receptor beta chains below come from one sample, sequenced in a study of T cells after yellow fever vaccination. TCRdb ran MiXCR on the 5' RACE reads and lists one entry per CDR3 protein. The table includes hundreds of thousands of distinct CDR3 sequences, 11% detected once. This material consisted of PBMCs, taken on the day of the first yellow fever vaccination. Receptor source: a man aged 18 to 29 who received the YFV17D yellow fever vaccine.

The chain combines TRBV6-6 with TRBJ1-5; 7 bases are a match to TRBD1. The germline V gene encodes CDR1 MNHNY and CDR2 SVGAGI (reference sequence). The junction had 4 bases not matched to a gene; V was cut back by 5 bases and J by 12 bases. The CDR3 consists of 11 residues. The CDR3 sequence is CASSLGQVQHF. CDR3 DNA: TGTGCCAGCAGTCTAGGACAGGTCCAGCATTTT.

Only a few counts were recorded for this clonotype. The chain joins TRBV28 to TRBJ2-7; the D gene could be TRBD1 or TRBD2 (5 bases each). There are 16 residues in the CDR3. From germline, CDR1 is MDHEN and CDR2 SYDVKM. Trimming stripped 6 bases from V and 1 base from J, with 19 bases between. For the CDR3, the DNA is TGTGCCAGCAGGGACACCGGGATCCGGTTATCCTACGAGCAGTACTTC. Translated: CASRDTGIRLSYEQYF.

J is TRBJ2-3 and V is TRBV3-1; tentative D call: TRBD2 (6 bases). The V gene's germline CDR1 is LGHDT and CDR2 YNNKEL (reference sequence). The CDR3 covers 16 residues. With 1 base removed from V and 6 bases from J, the gap between germline ends came to 17 bases. CDR3 bases: TGTGCCAGCAGCCAAGTGGGACTCAAGACCAGGGATACGCAGTATTTT. Translating it yields CASSQVGLKTRDTQYF.

This chain connects TRBV7-8 to TRBJ1-6; 9 bases line up with TRBD1. The germline V gene encodes CDR1 SGHVS and CDR2 FQNEAQ. The CDR3 consists of 14 residues. The V gene end was trimmed by 6 bases and the J gene end by 7 bases; junction bases not matched to a gene: 4. CDR3 coding DNA: TGTGCCAGCAGGTGGACAGGGGAAAATTCACCCCTCCACTTT. This encodes CASRWTGENSPLHF. Drawing the rest from reference TRBV7-8 and TRBJ1-6, the complete variable domain is GAGVSQSPRYKVAKRGQDVALRCDPISGHVSLFWYQQALGQGPEFLTYFQNEAQLDKSGLPSDRFFAERPEGSVSTLKIQRTQQEDSAVYLCASRWTGENSPLHFGNGTRLTVT.

The chain joins TRBV23-1 to TRBJ2-3, with D perhaps TRBD1 (5 bases). TRBV23-1 is filed as an ORF, its function uncertain. The CDR3 is made up of 17 amino acids. V gave up 4 bases and J gave up 5 bases, with 22 bases separating them. CDR3 region: CASSPKSGSRERDTQYF. The DNA of the CDR3 is TGCGCCAGCAGTCCTAAGTCTGGGTCCAGGGAAAGAGATACGCAGTATTTT.

There are a few counts of this clonotype. This chain joins TRBV4-1 and TRBJ1-1; D is ambiguous. The germline V gene encodes CDR1 MGHRA and CDR2 YSYEKL. The CDR3 length is 12 residues. Trimming removed 1 base from V and 6 bases from J, with 6 bases in between. CDR3 protein: CASSQGKSEAFF. Here the CDR3 DNA reads TGCGCCAGCAGCCAAGGGAAGTCTGAAGCTTTCTTT.

The chain combines TRBV5-4 with TRBJ2-3; the D gene is possibly TRBD2 (5 bases). V gave up 6 bases and J gave up 1 base, with 12 bases separating them. Germline lookup yields CDR1 SGHNT and CDR2 YYREEE (reference sequence). The CDR3 contains 14 residues. The CDR3, as DNA: TGTGCCAGCAAATCTAGCCTGGGCACAGATACGCAGTATTTT. Translation: CASKSSLGTDTQYF.

This clonotype has only a few counts. The genes are TRBV15 and TRBJ1-5; no firm D call. Germline V gives CDR1 LNHNV, CDR2 YYDKDF (reference sequence). The CDR3 length is 14 residues. V shed 7 bases and J shed 6 bases, with 16 bases lying between them. The chain's CDR3 is CATTRDRAGQPQHF. In nucleotides, the CDR3 is TGTGCCACCACCCGGGATAGGGCGGGTCAGCCCCAGCATTTT.

The gene calls are TRBV2 and TRBJ2-2, with TRBD2 matching over 15 bases. The CDR3 is made up of 18 amino acids. The germline V gene encodes CDR1 SNHLY and CDR2 FYNNEI. J was trimmed by 1 base and V by 6 bases; bases with no gene match: 6. The CDR3 nucleotides read TGTGCCAGCAGCGCTACGGGACTAGCGGGGGGGAACACCGGGGAGCTGTTTTTT. It yields the protein CASSATGLAGGNTGELFF.

Only a few counts were recorded for this clonotype. This chain joins TRBV7-2 and TRBJ2-1; 13 nucleotides agree with TRBD2. The V segment lost 5 bases and the J segment 9 bases; nucleotides outside the gene matches: 10. Germline CDR1 and CDR2: SGHTA and FQGNSA. The CDR3 is 16 amino acids. The CDR3 loop is CASSSRLAGGPFEQFF. CDR3 nucleotides: TGTGCCAGCAGCAGCCGACTAGCGGGGGGTCCCTTTGAGCAGTTCTTC. The full variable domain, rest sourced from reference TRBV7-2 and TRBJ2-1, is GAGVSQSPSNKVTEKGKDVELRCDPISGHTALYWYRQSLGQGLEFLIYFQGNSAPDKSGLPSDRFSAERTGGSVSTLTIQRTQQEDSAVYLCASSSRLAGGPFEQFFGPGTRLTVL.